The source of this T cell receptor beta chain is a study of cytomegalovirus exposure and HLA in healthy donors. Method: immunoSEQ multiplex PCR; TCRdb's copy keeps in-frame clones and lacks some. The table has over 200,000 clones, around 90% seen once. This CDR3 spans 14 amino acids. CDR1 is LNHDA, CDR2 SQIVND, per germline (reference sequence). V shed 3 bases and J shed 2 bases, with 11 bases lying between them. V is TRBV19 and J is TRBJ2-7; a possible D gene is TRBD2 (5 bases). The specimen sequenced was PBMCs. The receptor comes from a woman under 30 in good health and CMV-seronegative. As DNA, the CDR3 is TGTGCCAGTAGTATCAGTACCGGGGCCTACGAGCAGTACTTC. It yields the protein CASSISTGAYEQYF.